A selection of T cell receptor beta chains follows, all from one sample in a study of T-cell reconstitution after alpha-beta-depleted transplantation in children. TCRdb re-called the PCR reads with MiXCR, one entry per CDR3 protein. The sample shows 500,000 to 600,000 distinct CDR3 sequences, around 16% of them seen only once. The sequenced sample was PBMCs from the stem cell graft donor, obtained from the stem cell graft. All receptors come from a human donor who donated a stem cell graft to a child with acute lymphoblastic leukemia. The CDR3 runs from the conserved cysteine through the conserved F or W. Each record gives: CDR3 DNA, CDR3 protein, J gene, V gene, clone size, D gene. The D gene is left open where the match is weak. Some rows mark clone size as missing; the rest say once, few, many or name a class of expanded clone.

DNA: TGTGCCTGTTTGGATAACTATGGCTACACCTTC; CDR3: CACLDNYGYTF; J: TRBJ1-2; V: TRBV19; size: NA; D: NA
DNA: TGCGCCAGCAGCCCCCGGGTGTGGGAGAATGAGCAGTTCTTC; CDR3: CASSPRVWENEQFF; J: TRBJ2-1; V: TRBV4-1; size: NA; D: NA
DNA: TGTGCCATCAGTGAGCCGCTAGCGGGCCAAGAGACCCAGTACTTC; CDR3: CAISEPLAGQETQYF; J: TRBJ2-5; V: TRBV10-3; size: NA; D: TRBD2
DNA: TGTGCCATCAGTGCAGGAGGCGATTTGGGACAGCCCCAGCATTTT; CDR3: CAISAGGDLGQPQHF; J: TRBJ1-5; V: TRBV10-3; size: NA; D: NA
DNA: TGTGCCAGCAGCTCCGGACAGATAGATAATTCACCCCTCCACTTT; CDR3: CASSSGQIDNSPLHF; J: TRBJ1-6; V: TRBV7-9; size: few; D: NA
DNA: TGTGCCACCAGCAGAGGTTTCAGCGGGAGAAGTTCGGAGACCCAGTACTTC; CDR3: CATSRGFSGRSSETQYF; J: TRBJ2-5; V: TRBV15; size: few; D: TRBD2
DNA: TGCGCCAGCAGTTTAGGACCGTTCACTGAAGCTTTCTTT; CDR3: CASSLGPFTEAFF; J: TRBJ1-1; V: TRBV5-1; size: NA; D: NA
DNA: TGTGCCACAGAGGACAGCCCGAACACCGGGGAGCTGTTTTTT; CDR3: CATEDSPNTGELFF; J: TRBJ2-2; V: TRBV24-1; size: NA; D: NA
DNA: TGCGCCAGCAGCCCCCAGGAGTGGCGGGAGGTATGGGAGCAGTACTTC; CDR3: CASSPQEWREVWEQYF; J: TRBJ2-7; V: TRBV4-1; size: NA; D: TRBD2
DNA: TGTGCCACCAGGGCGGGTCTACGGGGAGCGAACACTGAAGCTTTCTTT; CDR3: CATRAGLRGANTEAFF; J: TRBJ1-1; V: TRBV24-1; size: NA; D: NA
DNA: TGCGCCAGCAGCTTGTCAGGGATCCACGAGCAGTACTTC; CDR3: CASSLSGIHEQYF; J: TRBJ2-7; V: TRBV5-1; size: NA; D: NA
DNA: TGTGCCAGCAGCGTAGGTGGAGGCCTCTCCTACGAGCAGTACTTC; CDR3: CASSVGGGLSYEQYF; J: TRBJ2-7; V: TRBV9; size: NA; D: NA
DNA: TGCGCCAGCAGCCGAGCGGGAGTGTGGATGGCGAATGAGCAGTTCTTC; CDR3: CASSRAGVWMANEQFF; J: TRBJ2-1; V: TRBV5-1; size: NA; D: TRBD2
DNA: TGTGCCAGCAGCCATCCCGACCGTGACCAAGAGACCCAGTACTTC; CDR3: CASSHPDRDQETQYF; J: TRBJ2-5; V: TRBV3-1; size: NA; D: NA
DNA: TGTGCCAGCAGCTTTACCGGGACAGGGAGTCGAAGCTCCTACGAGCAGTACTTC; CDR3: CASSFTGTGSRSSYEQYF; J: TRBJ2-7; V: TRBV7-2; size: few; D: TRBD1
DNA: TGTGCCAGTAGTATGAGGCAGGGTCGCTTCTACGAGCAGTACTTC; CDR3: CASSMRQGRFYEQYF; J: TRBJ2-7; V: TRBV19; size: few; D: NA
DNA: TGCAGTGCTCCGATGGCGGAGAGAGGTACGGGGGAGCAGTACTTC; CDR3: CSAPMAERGTGEQYF; J: TRBJ2-7; V: TRBV20-1; size: few; D: NA
DNA: TGTGCCAGCAGCTCCCGCGCAGGGAGATACTACGAGCAGTACTTC; CDR3: CASSSRAGRYYEQYF; J: TRBJ2-7; V: TRBV7-9; size: NA; D: NA
DNA: TGCAGTGCTAGGGAACCCCTAGCGGGAGGGCCCGATGAGCAGTTCTTC; CDR3: CSAREPLAGGPDEQFF; J: TRBJ2-1; V: TRBV20-1; size: NA; D: TRBD2
DNA: TGCAGCGTGGTGGGACTTGGGGGGACCCAGTACTTC; CDR3: CSVVGLGGTQYF; J: TRBJ2-5; V: TRBV29-1; size: NA; D: NA
DNA: TGTGCCAGCAGCCAAGGGTTGTCTTCGGACGAGCAGTACTTC; CDR3: CASSQGLSSDEQYF; J: TRBJ2-7; V: TRBV3-1; size: NA; D: NA
DNA: TGCGCCAGCAGCTTGGCGGGCAGGGAGGAAAACATTCAGTACTTC; CDR3: CASSLAGREENIQYF; J: TRBJ2-4; V: TRBV5-1; size: NA; D: NA
DNA: TGCGCCAGCAGCTCCAGGGGGCAAACTGAAGCTTTCTTT; CDR3: CASSSRGQTEAFF; J: TRBJ1-1; V: TRBV5-1; size: NA; D: TRBD1
DNA: TGCGCCAGCAGCTTCGGGACTAGCATCTCCTTCGGTGAGACCCAGTACTTC; CDR3: CASSFGTSISFGETQYF; J: TRBJ2-5; V: TRBV5-1; size: NA; D: TRBD2
DNA: TGCGCCAGCAGCCAAGATTTTATCTGGACAGGTTTTTCACCCCTCCACTTT; CDR3: CASSQDFIWTGFSPLHF; J: TRBJ1-6; V: TRBV4-1; size: few; D: TRBD1
DNA: TGTGCCATCAGTGACCCACCTGAGGGGCAAGAGACCCAGTACTTC; CDR3: CAISDPPEGQETQYF; J: TRBJ2-5; V: TRBV10-3; size: NA; D: NA
DNA: TGTGCCAGCACCGGGTACGGACAGGGGAGGAGGGATACGCAGTATTTT; CDR3: CASTGYGQGRRDTQYF; J: TRBJ2-3; V: TRBV7-2; size: few; D: TRBD1
DNA: TGTGCCAGCAGCTTGGGAAATAGCGAGCAGTTCTTC; CDR3: CASSLGNSEQFF; J: TRBJ2-1; V: TRBV11-3; size: NA; D: NA
DNA: TGCGCCAGCAGTGAGAGGGGCGATATGAACACTGAAGCTTTCTTT; CDR3: CASSERGDMNTEAFF; J: TRBJ1-1; V: TRBV10-2; size: NA; D: NA
DNA: TGTGCCATCAGTGAGGGGGCTACAAATGAAGCTTTCTTT; CDR3: CAISEGATNEAFF; J: TRBJ1-1; V: TRBV10-3; size: NA; D: NA
DNA: TGTGCCAGCCTAGGATACCGGGGGCCCATGAATCAGCCCCAGCATTTT; CDR3: CASLGYRGPMNQPQHF; J: TRBJ1-5; V: TRBV6-1; size: NA; D: NA
DNA: TGTGCCAGCAGCTGGGCCCTCGACGGCACCCCCTACGAGCAGTACTTC; CDR3: CASSWALDGTPYEQYF; J: TRBJ2-7; V: TRBV27; size: few; D: NA
DNA: TGTGCCAGCAGTTTTCCCCCAGCGGTATCCTACAATGAGCAGTTCTTC; CDR3: CASSFPPAVSYNEQFF; J: TRBJ2-1; V: TRBV12-3/TRBV12-4; size: NA; D: NA
DNA: TGCGCCAGCACTGCCGGGGAAAAACTGTTTTTT; CDR3: CASTAGEKLFF; J: TRBJ1-4; V: TRBV5-1; size: NA; D: NA
DNA: TGTGCCAGCAGCTTGAGGTGGTCAAACCTCTTCAACTATGGCTACACCTTC; CDR3: CASSLRWSNLFNYGYTF; J: TRBJ1-2; V: TRBV5-5; size: few; D: NA
DNA: TGTGCCAGTAGCTTCGGGACAGGGGGATCCTACGAGCAGTACTTC; CDR3: CASSFGTGGSYEQYF; J: TRBJ2-7; V: TRBV19; size: NA; D: TRBD1
DNA: TGTGCCAGCAGCCCACAACTAGCGGGCGCAAATGAGCAGTTCTTC; CDR3: CASSPQLAGANEQFF; J: TRBJ2-1; V: TRBV7-3; size: few; D: TRBD2
DNA: TGTGCCAGCAGGACGACAGGGTGGCAAGAGACCCAGTACTTC; CDR3: CASRTTGWQETQYF; J: TRBJ2-5; V: TRBV2; size: few; D: TRBD1